These 29 T cell receptor beta chains originate from one sample sequenced in a study of blood T cell repertoires in COVID-19. TCRdb keeps only in-frame clones here, not all; method: immunoSEQ multiplex PCR. The table shows about 190,000 clones, with roughly 85% occurring only once. Sequencing input: peripheral blood. The receptor set was obtained from a woman in her seventies with acute or convalescent COVID-19.

The chain couples TRBV27 to TRBJ1-4; D uncertain. The CDR3 contains 16 residues. Germline CDR1 reads MNHEY; CDR2 reads SMNVEV (reference sequence). V dropped 1 base and J dropped 5 bases, with 14 bases sitting between them. The CDR3: CASSLFRLAGNEKLFF. CDR3 sequence (DNA): TGTGCCAGCAGTTTATTTCGCTTAGCGGGGAATGAAAAACTGTTTTTT.

The rearrangement links TRBV19 to TRBJ1-4; maybe TRBD1 (6 bases). Per the germline V gene, CDR1 is LNHDA and CDR2 is SQIVND (reference sequence). The CDR3 sequence is 15 residues long. V lost 4 bases, J lost 7 bases, and 16 bases lay in between. The CDR3: CASSSPGQIGEKLFF. In nucleotides, the CDR3 is TGTGCCAGTAGTAGCCCGGGACAAATAGGTGAAAAACTGTTTTTT.

The chain has TRBV19 and TRBJ2-3, with TRBD2 as a possible D gene (5 bases). From germline, CDR1 is LNHDA and CDR2 SQIVND (reference sequence). Trimming cost V 7 bases and J 5 bases, with 22 bases left between them. CDR3 length: 16 residues. The CDR3 here is CASNRRTAREGDTQYF. The CDR3 DNA follows: TGTGCCAGTAATCGGCGGACGGCCCGGGAAGGAGATACGCAGTATTTT.

The genes are TRBV2 and TRBJ2-5; maybe TRBD1 (7 bases). This CDR3 spans 15 amino acids. Germline-derived CDR1 and CDR2 are SNHLY and FYNNEI. Trimming pared 1 base from V and 12 bases from J, leaving 21 bases between. The CDR3 sequence is CASSEDHVEGGTEYF. Here the CDR3 DNA reads TGTGCCAGCAGTGAAGACCACGTGGAAGGGGGGACAGAGTACTTC. Filled out from reference TRBV2 and TRBJ2-5, the complete variable domain reads EPEVTQTPSHQVTQMGQEVILRCVPISNHLYFYWYRQILGQKVEFLVSFYNNEISEKSEIFDDQFSVERPDGSNFTLKIRSTKLEDSAMYFCASSEDHVEGGTEYFGPGTRLLVL.

The chain couples TRBV7-9 to TRBJ1-6, with D hard to call. Germline values: CDR1 SEHNR, CDR2 FQNEAQ (reference sequence). The CDR3 contains 13 residues. The V end lost 4 bases, the J end lost 3 bases, and 4 bases lay between the germline ends. CDR3 amino acids: CASSYSYNSPLHF. The CDR3 DNA sequence: TGTGCCAGCAGCTACAGCTATAATTCACCCCTCCACTTT. The whole variable domain, remainder taken from reference TRBV7-9 and TRBJ1-6, is DTGVSQNPRHKITKRGQNVTFRCDPISEHNRLYWYRQTLGQGPEFLTYFQNEAQLEKSRLLSDRFSAERPKGSFSTLEIQRTEQGDSAMYLCASSYSYNSPLHFGNGTRLTVT.

In this sample, this clone turned up once. The CDR3 DNA reads TGTGCCAGCTCACCGCGGCAGATATACAATGAGCAGTTCTTC. Its protein product is CASSPRQIYNEQFF. The chain carries TRBV18 and TRBJ2-1; D is unclear. The CDR3 runs to 14 residues. V lost 3 bases, J lost 4 bases, and 10 bases lay in between. Germline V gene lookup returns CDR1 KGHSH and CDR2 LQKENI.

The chain combines TRBV5-6 with TRBJ1-2, with 10 positions matching TRBD1. The CDR3 is made up of 13 amino acids. Unmatched junction bases numbered 2, after V lost 2 bases and J lost 7 bases. Germline loops: CDR1 SGHDT, CDR2 YYEEEE. CDR3: CASSLGDRGGYTF. CDR3 bases: TGTGCCAGCAGCTTAGGGGACAGGGGTGGCTACACCTTC.

The chain joins TRBV5-1 to TRBJ2-3, with 8 bases lining up with TRBD2. This CDR3 has 15 amino acids. Germline loops: CDR1 SGHRS, CDR2 YFSETQ. The V gene end was trimmed by 1 base and the J gene end by 4 bases; junction bases not matched to a gene: 5. CDR3 sequence reads: CASSLSSGSADTQYF. CDR3 nucleotide sequence: TGCGCCAGCAGCTTGTCCAGCGGGAGTGCAGATACGCAGTATTTT.

The gene calls are TRBV5-1 and TRBJ2-1; 11 nucleotides match TRBD1. CDR1 SGHRS and CDR2 YFSETQ come from the germline V gene. The CDR3 length is 15 residues. The J segment lost 9 bases and the V segment lost 4 bases, leaving 9 bases of the junction unmatched. The CDR3 DNA reads as TGCGCCAGCAGCCACGGTGGACAGGGGGCAGGTGAGCAGTTCTTC. Protein sequence: CASSHGGQGAGEQFF.

This clone came up once. The rearrangement uses TRBV11-3 and TRBJ2-5; tentative D call: TRBD1 (6 bases). Germline V gives CDR1 SGHNT, CDR2 YENEEA. The CDR3 is 15 amino acids. Trimming left V 5 bases short and J 4 bases short, with 17 bases between. CDR3 sequence: CASSDRRTGRETQYF. CDR3 in DNA: TGTGCCAGCAGCGATCGGAGAACAGGGAGAGAGACCCAGTACTTC.

The chain has TRBV3-1 (or the pseudogene TRBV3-2) and TRBJ2-1; the match to TRBD1 covers 7 bases. The junction had 17 bases not matched to a gene; V was cut back by 3 bases and J by 6 bases. Germline CDR1 LGHDT, CDR2 YNNKEL (reference sequence). The CDR3 is 18 amino acids. The CDR3 region is CASSQQLRTTGWSNEQFF. As DNA, the CDR3 is TGTGCCAGCAGCCAGCAGCTTAGGACGACAGGGTGGTCCAATGAGCAGTTCTTC.

The sample holds one count of this clone. This chain links TRBV2 with TRBJ1-3; weak D call: TRBD1 (5 bases). V was shortened by 3 bases and J by 1 base, with 13 bases between the two germline ends. Germline V lookup: CDR1 SNHLY, CDR2 FYNNEI. The length of the CDR3 is 16 residues. The CDR3 coding sequence is TGTGCCAGCAGTGATCGCCTGGGGGGATCTGGAAACACCATATATTTT. Protein: CASSDRLGGSGNTIYF.

The rearrangement uses TRBV4-1 and TRBJ1-1; the D gene is possibly TRBD1 (6 bases). The CDR3 has 16 amino acids. CDR1 and CDR2 from the germline V gene are MGHRA and YSYEKL. Trimming took 3 bases from V and 4 from J, leaving 18 bases between them. Here the CDR3 reads CASSQGYTGTITEAFF. The CDR3, as DNA: TGCGCCAGCAGCCAGGGTTATACAGGGACAATCACTGAAGCTTTCTTT.

This clone came up a few times. The chain links TRBV7-2 to TRBJ1-2; 7 nucleotides agree with TRBD1. J was trimmed by 7 bases and V by 1 base; bases with no gene match: 12. The CDR3 totals 16 residues. Germline V gene data show CDR1 as SGHTA and CDR2 as FQGNSA. The CDR3 DNA follows: TGTGCCAGCAGCTTAGAGCCACAGGGGACGGTTGCTGGCTACACCTTC. Translating gives CASSLEPQGTVAGYTF.

The V call is TRBV24-1, the J call TRBJ2-3; 12 bases are a match to TRBD2. The CDR3 loop spans 15 amino acids. CDR1 and CDR2 from the germline V gene are KGHDR and SFDVKD. Trimming cost V 4 bases and J 5 bases; bases outside gene matches: 3. This chain's CDR3 is CATSDVGLAGDTQYF. CDR3 DNA sequence: TGTGCCACCAGTGACGTGGGACTAGCGGGAGATACGCAGTATTTT.

The chain uses TRBV5-1 and TRBJ1-1, with 11 bases identical to TRBD1. Trimming at V came to 2 bases and at J to 0 bases, leaving 6 bases not matched to a gene. Germline V gives CDR1 SGHRS, CDR2 YFSETQ. The CDR3 length is 17 residues. The CDR3 region is CASSLSGTGGMNTEAFF. The CDR3 DNA follows: TGCGCCAGCAGCTTATCCGGGACAGGGGGGATGAACACTGAAGCTTTCTTT.

The chain couples TRBV27 to TRBJ1-4; tentatively, D is TRBD1 (5 bases). V was cut by 7 bases and J by 0 bases, with 21 bases left in between. Germline-derived CDR1 and CDR2 are MNHEY and SMNVEV (reference sequence). This CDR3 is built from 18 residues. The CDR3 sequence: CASTLPEGSSTTNEKLFF. The CDR3 DNA is TGTGCCAGCACCCTCCCGGAGGGGTCTAGCACAACTAATGAAAAACTGTTTTTT.

This clone was detected once. The V call is TRBV27, the J call TRBJ2-1, with D unresolved. This CDR3 region has 13 residues. Looked up from germline, CDR1 is MNHEY and CDR2 is SMNVEV (reference sequence). Trimming left V 3 bases short and J 2 bases short, with 5 bases between. In nucleotides, the CDR3 is TGTGCCAGCAGTTTCTCTCCCTACAATGAGCAGTTCTTC. Residues: CASSFSPYNEQFF.

This clone was observed a few times. The chain combines TRBV28 with TRBJ1-1; D not certain. CDR3 size: 13 residues. V shed 2 bases and J shed 5 bases, with 9 bases lying between them. Germline-derived CDR1 and CDR2 are MDHEN and SYDVKM. DNA of the CDR3: TGTGCCAGCAGTTTACCGGGTGGGACTGAAGCTTTCTTT. As protein: CASSLPGGTEAFF.

CDR3 coding DNA: TGTGCCAGCAGCTTTAACAGGGGGCCTAATGAAAAACTGTTTTTT. The encoded protein is CASSFNRGPNEKLFF. V is TRBV7-2 and J is TRBJ1-4; TRBD1 matches at 9 bases. Germline-derived CDR1 and CDR2 are SGHTA and FQGNSA. The CDR3 spans 15 residues. V shed 3 bases, J shed 3 bases, and the junction held 2 bases outside the gene matches. Combining the CDR3 with reference TRBV7-2 and TRBJ1-4 gives the whole variable domain GAGVSQSPSNKVTEKGKDVELRCDPISGHTALYWYRQSLGQGLEFLIYFQGNSAPDKSGLPSDRFSAERTGGSVSTLTIQRTQQEDSAVYLCASSFNRGPNEKLFFGSGTQLSVL.

This clone was recorded at least ten times. Other DNA sequences in this specimen translate into the identical CDR3. The V call is TRBV5-6, the J call TRBJ2-2, with D unclear. CDR3 length equals 15 residues. Germline V gene lookup returns CDR1 SGHDT and CDR2 YYEEEE. V lost 2 bases to trimming and J lost 0 bases, with 8 bases between them. The chain's CDR3 is CASSFGGTNTGELFF. The CDR3 nucleotides are TGTGCCAGCAGCTTCGGCGGAACGAACACCGGGGAGCTGTTTTTT. Together with reference TRBV5-6 and TRBJ2-2, the CDR3 gives the full variable domain: DAGVTQSPTHLIKTRGQQVTLRCSPKSGHDTVSWYQQALGQGPQFIFQYYEEEERQRGNFPDRFSGHQFPNYSSELNVNALLLGDSALYLCASSFGGTNTGELFFGEGSRLTVL.

This clone was counted only a few times. The CDR3 bases are TGCGCCAGCCAAAGGACAGGGGACTCCTACAATGAGCAGTTCTTC. Protein product: CASQRTGDSYNEQFF. The chain is built from TRBV4-1 and TRBJ2-1; 9 nucleotides align to TRBD1. The germline gives CDR1 MGHRA, CDR2 YSYEKL. V shed 8 bases, J shed 0 bases, and the junction held 5 bases outside the gene matches. The CDR3 length is 15 residues.

V usage is TRBV7-9 and J usage is TRBJ2-1, with TRBD2 matching 7 bases. Looked up from germline, CDR1 is SEHNR and CDR2 is FQNEAQ (reference sequence). After removal of 5 bases from V and 2 bases from J, the junction contained 6 bases not matched to a gene. This CDR3 comprises 15 residues. CDR3 residues: CASSPTSSTYNEQFF. CDR3 DNA sequence: TGTGCCAGCAGCCCGACTAGCTCTACCTACAATGAGCAGTTCTTC.

CDR3 loop: CASSAGAGSTDTQYF. The CDR3 bases are TGTGCCAGCAGCGCTGGGGCGGGAAGCACAGATACGCAGTATTTT. This rearrangement joins TRBV9 to TRBJ2-3; D is possibly TRBD2 (6 bases). CDR1 SGDLS and CDR2 YYNGEE come from the germline V gene. V gave up 3 bases and J gave up 0 bases, with 11 bases separating them. The CDR3 totals 15 residues.

This clone has a handful of counts. The chain uses TRBV7-3 and TRBJ2-1, with 9 bases identical to TRBD2. The CDR3 spans 14 residues. Germline V gene sequence: CDR1 SGHTA, CDR2 FQGTGA. V dropped 5 bases and J dropped 3; count of bases not matched to a gene: 2. The CDR3 DNA reads TGTGCCAGCAGCCCGACTAGCGGCTACAATGAGCAGTTCTTC. Its protein product is CASSPTSGYNEQFF.

V is TRBV23-1 and J is TRBJ2-3, with 11 bases that match TRBD2. TRBV23-1 is an ORF, and what it does is uncertain. CDR3 size: 22 residues. V dropped 3 bases and J dropped 10; count of bases not matched to a gene: 30. Here the CDR3 reads CASSQVHTYPQLAGEGTRAQYF. DNA of the CDR3: TGCGCCAGCAGTCAGGTTCACACCTACCCTCAACTAGCGGGAGAGGGGACGCGGGCGCAGTATTTT.

V gene TRBV19 combines with J gene TRBJ1-2, with 10 positions matching TRBD1. Germline lookup yields CDR1 LNHDA and CDR2 SQIVND (reference sequence). The CDR3 is 16 residues long. V dropped 9 bases and J dropped 5; count of bases not matched to a gene: 15. CDR3 DNA sequence: TGTGCCAGCCAAACGCTACGGGACAGGGGACTATATGGCTACACCTTC. Translation gives CASQTLRDRGLYGYTF.

CDR3 coding DNA: TGTGCCATCCCCGGGACAGGGTATGACGAGCAGTACTTC. It encodes CAIPGTGYDEQYF. The V call is TRBV24-1, the J call TRBJ2-7; 9 bases are a match to TRBD1. Germline-derived CDR1 and CDR2 are KGHDR and SFDVKD. The CDR3 sequence is 13 residues long. V was clipped by 11 bases and J by 5 bases; unmatched bases: 9.

This clone was detected only once. The rearrangement links TRBV3-1 (or the pseudogene TRBV3-2) to TRBJ2-3; no clear D. Germline V gives CDR1 LGHDT, CDR2 YNNKEL (reference sequence). The V gene lost 4 bases and the J gene lost 4 bases, with 12 bases spanning the gap. CDR3 length: 14 residues. CDR3 nucleotides: TGTGCCAGCAGCCCCCTTCTCAGGCCAGATACGCAGTATTTT. As protein: CASSPLLRPDTQYF.